This TCR beta chain originates from a study of cytomegalovirus exposure and HLA in healthy donors. Use of 60 Vbeta and 13 Jbeta primers characterized the PCR. In the original processing: In a later analysis, around 10 million of around 75 million unique beta chains occurred in at least two donors. Generated by immunoSEQ multiplex PCR, the TCRdb table keeps only in-frame clones and is missing some. That table supplies the V and J calls and clone size; D and trimming were determined from the DNA. The sample has approximately 140,000 clones, under 70% seen once. Germline loops: CDR1 MNHEY, CDR2 SMNVEV (reference sequence). V dropped 4 bases and J dropped 1; count of bases not matched to a gene: 10. CDR3 size: 17 residues.

Sequencing was performed on PBMCs. The chain has TRBV27 and TRBJ2-3; 8 bases map to TRBD2. The source is a woman aged 55-70 years in good health and CMV-seronegative. CDR3 in DNA: TGTGCCAGCAGTTCGATAGCGGGGAGGTATCGCACAGATACGCAGTATTTT. This translates into CASSSIAGRYRTDTQYF.